These 10 T cell receptor beta chains originate from one sample sequenced in a study of low-dose radiotherapy and immunotherapy resistance in tumors. This sample's time point: before trial treatment. With TRAV- and TRBV-specific primers, first-strand cDNA was made, covering the alpha and beta chains. The authors amplified TCRs for about 20 PCR cycles with a constant-region primer and a V-primer adapter. From the reads, TCRdb called clonotypes with MiXCR, one entry per CDR3 protein. The sample has more than 50,000 distinct CDR3 sequences; about 26% are singletons. The input for sequencing was PBMCs, taken before treatment. The receptors here all came from a male donor with rectosigmoid adenocarcinoma.

The J gene is TRBJ1-6, the V gene TRBV6-2 or TRBV6-3; D might be TRBD1 (6 bases). Germline V gene lookup returns CDR1 MNHEY and CDR2 SVGEGT. Trimming pared 8 bases from V and 7 bases from J, leaving 15 bases between. The CDR3 totals 14 residues. The CDR3 reads CASASGEVNSPLHF. CDR3 coding DNA: TGTGCCAGCGCCTCAGGGGAAGTCAATTCACCCCTCCACTTT.

There are many counts of this clonotype. This sequence joins TRBV4-2 and TRBJ2-3; TRBD1 matches at 7 bases. The germline CDR1 and CDR2 sequences are LGHNA and YNFKEQ. The CDR3 covers 16 residues. The V gene end was trimmed by 0 bases and the J gene end by 4 bases; junction bases not matched to a gene: 7. CDR3 sequence: CASSQDRGQGADTQYF. CDR3 DNA sequence: TGTGCCAGCAGCCAAGATCGAGGGCAGGGGGCAGATACGCAGTATTTT.

The sample holds a few counts of this clonotype. A far larger clone is only one base removed, so a read error is likely. This rearrangement joins TRBV6-2 or TRBV6-3 to TRBJ2-4, with 8 nucleotides matching TRBD2. The germline gives CDR1 MNHEY, CDR2 SVGEGT. The V gene end was trimmed by 8 bases and the J gene end by 13 bases; junction bases not matched to a gene: 22. CDR3 length: 16 amino acids. The CDR3 coding sequence is TGTGCCAGCCAATTGACGGCGGGAGGATCCTACAATGAGCAGTACTTC. Protein sequence: CASQLTAGGSYNEQYF.

In this sample, this clonotype turned up many times. The rearrangement links TRBV7-9 to TRBJ2-3; D is ambiguous. The germline CDR1 and CDR2 sequences are SEHNR and FQNEAQ (reference sequence). Trimming removed 0 bases from V and 1 base from J, with 5 bases in between. This CDR3 region has 14 residues. The CDR3 region is CASSLAGGTDTQYF. The CDR3 region has the DNA TGTGCCAGCAGCTTAGCGGGTGGCACAGATACGCAGTATTTT.

The table lists this clonotype with many counts. This sequence joins TRBV7-9 and TRBJ2-7; possible D gene TRBD2, 6 bases. V lost 4 bases to trimming and J lost 6 bases, with 16 bases between them. Germline V CDR1 and CDR2: SEHNR, FQNEAQ (reference sequence). There are 14 residues in the CDR3. CDR3 nucleotide sequence: TGTGCCAGCAGCTCAAACGGGAGCCCCGGCGAGCAGTACTTC. Protein product: CASSSNGSPGEQYF.

There are many counts of this clonotype. V is TRBV4-3 and J is TRBJ1-2; a possible D gene is TRBD1 (5 bases). The ends were cut back, 4 bases at V and 9 bases at J, with 18 bases in the middle. Germline V gene lookup returns CDR1 LGHNA and CDR2 YSLEER. The CDR3 covers 14 residues. The CDR3 sequence: CASSLNSGAGRYTF. The DNA of the CDR3 is TGCGCCAGCAGCCTAAACAGCGGGGCCGGTCGCTACACCTTC.

This clonotype was seen repeatedly, ten times or more. The V gene is TRBV7-3, the J gene TRBJ2-3; 10 bases map to TRBD2. The CDR3 runs to 15 residues. J lost 2 bases, V lost 5 bases, and 4 bases had no gene match. Germline CDR1 is SGHTA and CDR2 is FQGTGA. CDR3 in amino acids: CASSELAGNTDTQYF. In nucleotides, the CDR3 is TGTGCCAGCAGCGAACTAGCGGGAAACACAGATACGCAGTATTTT.

Here the CDR3 DNA reads TGTGCCAGCAGCCGACTCGGGCCGGTCTACGAGCAGTACTTC. It codes for CASSRLGPVYEQYF. The chain carries TRBV6-5 and TRBJ2-7; no clear D gene. The CDR3 has 14 residues. CDR1 is MNHEY, CDR2 SVGAGI, per germline. Trimming removed 6 bases at V and 3 bases at J, with 15 bases between.

This clonotype was seen repeatedly, ten times or more. This chain links TRBV29-1 with TRBJ2-2; no definite D call. This CDR3 is built from 13 residues. Germline V gene sequence: CDR1 SQVTM, CDR2 ANQGSEA. The CDR3 sequence is CSIKDSNTGELFF. The CDR3 DNA is TGCAGTATTAAAGACTCGAACACCGGGGAGCTGTTTTTT.

This rearrangement joins TRBV28 to TRBJ1-1; D gene unclear. Between the trimmed V and J ends, which lost 7 bases and 3 bases, there was a span of 12 bases. Germline V lookup: CDR1 MDHEN, CDR2 SYDVKM. The CDR3 is 13 amino acids. In DNA, the CDR3 is TGTGCCAGCAACTCGGGAGGGTACACTGAAGCTTTCTTT. Protein: CASNSGGYTEAFF.